Listed below are T cell receptor beta chains from one sample, sequenced in a study of blood T cell repertoires in COVID-19. Repertoires were generated with immunoSEQ multiplex PCR, while TCRdb's copy carries only in-frame clones and drops some. The data contain under 200,000 clones, around 74% of them singletons. Sequencing used peripheral blood. The receptors stem from an older woman with COVID-19, enrolled during active disease. Each CDR3 is given with its conserved first and last residue. The D gene is left open where the match is weak. Expanded clones are given a class, and other clones once, few, many or no size at all.

clone size	D gene	V gene	CDR3 length	J gene	CDR3 DNA	CDR3 protein
.	.	TRBV19	11	TRBJ2-3	TGTGCCAGTAGTTCTGCAGATACGCAGTATTTT	CASSSADTQYF
.	TRBD2	TRBV6-5	15	TRBJ2-2	TGTGCCAGCAGCGGACTAGCGGGGAACACCGGGGAGCTGTTTTTT	CASSGLAGNTGELFF
.	TRBD2	TRBV28	15	TRBJ2-7	TGTGCCAGCAGTCCTCAACACGGGACTAGATACGAGCAGTACTTC	CASSPQHGTRYEQYF
.	TRBD2	TRBV6-5	14	TRBJ2-7	TGTGCCATCTTGGGGGGGACTTCCCTATACGAGCAGTACTTC	CAILGGTSLYEQYF
once	.	TRBV11-2	15	TRBJ2-7	TGTGCCAGCAGCTTAGATAGTCAGGGCTCCTACGAGCAGTACTTC	CASSLDSQGSYEQYF
.	.	TRBV3-1/TRBV3-2	13	TRBJ1-1	TGTGCCAGCAGTACAAACCCGGGCACTGAAGCTTTCTTT	CASSTNPGTEAFF
.	TRBD2	TRBV11-3	16	TRBJ2-1	TGTGCCAGCAGCCCCCTAGCGGGAGGGCCCTACAATGAGCAGTTCTTC	CASSPLAGGPYNEQFF
.	TRBD2	TRBV7-9	16	TRBJ2-2	TGTGCCAGCAGCCCACGGACTAGCGGGCAGGACGGGGAGCTGTTTTTT	CASSPRTSGQDGELFF
.	.	TRBV19	14	TRBJ1-5	TGTGCCACCAAAGCCGCCACAGTCAATCAGCCCCAGCATTTT	CATKAATVNQPQHF
few	.	TRBV27	16	TRBJ2-3	TGTGCCAGCAGTACCCGCCGGGACACCCTGTTCGATACGCAGTATTTT	CASSTRRDTLFDTQYF
.	TRBD1	TRBV4-1	15	TRBJ1-1	TGCGCCAGCAGCCGTGAGCAGGGGGCCAACACTGAAGCTTTCTTT	CASSREQGANTEAFF
.	TRBD1	TRBV7-2	16	TRBJ1-2	TGTGCCAGCAGCACGACCCGGACAGGGTTTGGCTATGGCTACACCTTC	CASSTTRTGFGYGYTF
.	TRBD2	TRBV3-1/TRBV3-2	16	TRBJ2-3	TGTGCCAGCAGCCAACTGATTAGCGGGGGGGCAGATACGCAGTATTTT	CASSQLISGGADTQYF
.	TRBD1	TRBV18	16	TRBJ2-7	TGTGCCAGCTCGCCAATTCCGGGACAGGGCTCCTACGAGCAGTACTTC	CASSPIPGQGSYEQYF
.	TRBD2	TRBV7-8	16	TRBJ2-7	TGTGCCAGCAGCCTGGGCCTAGCGGGAGGAGCCTACGAGCAGTACTTC	CASSLGLAGGAYEQYF